This T cell receptor beta chain was captured by sequencing in a study of CDR3 diversity in severe acne. The junction had 3 bases not matched to a gene; V was cut back by 6 bases and J by 5 bases. Per the germline V gene, CDR1 is WSHSY and CDR2 is SAAADI. The CDR3 runs 13 residues. TCRdb re-derived calls from the PCR reads in MiXCR, one entry per CDR3 protein. Of some 84,000 distinct CDR3 sequences in the sample, around 49% were seen once. There are many counts of this clonotype. This chain connects TRBV10-2 to TRBJ2-5; 10 positions agree with TRBD1. The clonotype was recovered from a male donor in good health, without acne. The source material was blood. Here the CDR3 reads CASRGQGGETQYF. CDR3 DNA sequence: TGCGCCAGCAGAGGACAGGGGGGGGAGACCCAGTACTTC.